The 11 T cell receptor beta chains below all came from one sample that was sequenced in a study of blood T cell repertoires in COVID-19. Assay used: immunoSEQ multiplex PCR; TCRdb lists only in-frame clones, some missing. This sample has tens of thousands of clones; 86% occur once, and the top ten carry approximately 9.9%. The sample taken for sequencing was peripheral blood. The receptor set was obtained from a human donor in a cohort sampled during active COVID-19.

Judged by abundance, this clone is medium-sized. This same CDR3 is encoded by further DNA sequences in the sample. The rearrangement joins TRBV7-3 to TRBJ2-1; 8 nucleotides line up with TRBD2. Germline V lookup: CDR1 SGHTA, CDR2 FQGTGA. Losses at the gene ends were 1 base for V and 6 bases for J; bases not matched to a gene: 2. CDR3 length: 14 residues. In DNA, the CDR3 is TGTGCCAGCAGCTTAAACGGACTAGCCAATGAGCAGTTCTTC. Translated, it gives CASSLNGLANEQFF.

The J gene is TRBJ2-7, the V gene TRBV27, with D unresolved. The CDR3 consists of 13 residues. The germline CDR1 and CDR2 sequences are MNHEY and SMNVEV (reference sequence). Trimming pared 3 bases from V and 2 bases from J, leaving 8 bases between. CDR3 residues: CASSFPPAYEQYF. The DNA of the CDR3 is TGTGCCAGCAGTTTCCCCCCCGCCTACGAGCAGTACTTC.

The chain couples TRBV5-5 to TRBJ2-7; D perhaps matches TRBD1 (5 bases). Per germline, CDR1 SGHKS and CDR2 YYEKEE (reference sequence). The CDR3 length is 13 residues. With 0 bases removed from V and 2 bases from J, the gap between germline ends came to 6 bases. Here the CDR3 DNA reads TGTGCCAGCAGCTTGGCAGGGACCTACGAGCAGTACTTC. This codes for CASSLAGTYEQYF. Full variable domain (outside the CDR3, taken from reference TRBV5-5 and TRBJ2-7): DAGVTQSPTHLIKTRGQQVTLRCSPISGHKSVSWYQQVLGQGPQFIFQYYEKEERGRGNFPDRFSARQFPNYSSELNVNALLLGDSALYLCASSLAGTYEQYFGPGTRLTVT.

The V call is TRBV5-1, the J call TRBJ2-1; 15 positions match TRBD2. The V gene end was trimmed by 4 bases and the J gene end by 5 bases; junction bases not matched to a gene: 4. This CDR3 region has 16 residues. Looked up from germline, CDR1 is SGHRS and CDR2 is YFSETQ. The CDR3 here is CASSPGLAGGNNEQFF. CDR3 bases: TGCGCCAGCAGCCCGGGACTAGCGGGAGGAAACAATGAGCAGTTCTTC.

The rearrangement uses TRBV29-1 and TRBJ2-1; possibly TRBD2 for D (6 bases). V lost 7 bases and J 6 bases, leaving 13 bases between the germline ends. CDR1 and CDR2 (germline): SQVTM, ANQGSEA. CDR3 length equals 12 residues. The CDR3 nucleotides read TGCAGCGCTGGCCTCGGGGGCAATGAGCAGTTCTTC. It translates to CSAGLGGNEQFF.

This clone was seen a single time. The gene calls are TRBV7-8 and TRBJ2-2, with TRBD2 matching 14 bases. Germline CDR1 and CDR2: SGHVS and FQNEAQ. Trimming at V came to 4 bases and at J to 0 bases, leaving 4 bases not matched to a gene. This CDR3 comprises 18 residues. This chain's CDR3 is CASSSGLAGGTNTGELFF. The CDR3 DNA follows: TGTGCCAGCAGCTCAGGACTAGCGGGAGGTACGAACACCGGGGAGCTGTTTTTT.

This clone appeared once. As DNA, the CDR3 is TGTGCCAGTGAACCCCTAGCGTCCAATGAGCAGTTCTTC. It yields the protein CASEPLASNEQFF. The rearrangement links TRBV19 to TRBJ2-1, with a possible D match to TRBD2 (6 bases). Looked up from germline, CDR1 is LNHDA and CDR2 is SQIVND (reference sequence). This CDR3 has 13 amino acids. Trimming pared 8 bases from V and 6 bases from J, leaving 14 bases between.

This sequence joins TRBV7-2 and TRBJ2-5, with TRBD2 matching 8 bases. Germline loops: CDR1 SGHTA, CDR2 FQGNSA. This CDR3 is built from 15 residues. Trimming at V came to 5 bases and at J to 5 bases, leaving 10 bases not matched to a gene. CDR3 in DNA: TGTGCCAGCAGCCCGCAAAGCGGGAGACAGGAGACCCAGTACTTC. As protein: CASSPQSGRQETQYF.

The chain employs TRBV19 and TRBJ2-7; TRBD1 agrees at 11 bases. The V gene end was trimmed by 7 bases and the J gene end by 6 bases; junction bases not matched to a gene: 5. The CDR3 runs to 13 residues. Germline CDR1 is LNHDA and CDR2 is SQIVND (reference sequence). CDR3 DNA: TGTGCCAGTAACCTCGGACAGGGGGCCGAGCAGTACTTC. It encodes CASNLGQGAEQYF. The full variable domain, its missing parts supplied by reference TRBV19 and TRBJ2-7, is DGGITQSPKYLFRKEGQNVTLSCEQNLNHDAMYWYRQDPGQGLRLIYYSQIVNDFQKGDIAEGYSVSREKKESFPLTVTSAQKNPTAFYLCASNLGQGAEQYFGPGTRLTVT.

The chain has TRBV7-9 and TRBJ1-4, with D maybe TRBD1 (5 bases). CDR3 length: 15 amino acids. The germline V gene has CDR1 SEHNR and CDR2 FQNEAQ (reference sequence). The V and J ends lost 1 base and 3 bases respectively, with 9 bases between them. The CDR3 DNA reads TGTGCCAGCAGCTTAGACGGGGGACCTAATGAAAAACTGTTTTTT. Translated: CASSLDGGPNEKLFF.

This chain connects TRBV7-3 to TRBJ2-2, with a weak D call TRBD2 (6 bases). V lost 1 base and J 4 bases, leaving 13 bases between the germline ends. Germline loops: CDR1 SGHTA, CDR2 FQGTGA. The length of the CDR3 is 16 residues. The CDR3 spells CASSLKGGTTTGELFF. CDR3 nucleotide sequence: TGTGCCAGCAGCTTAAAGGGCGGGACGACCACCGGGGAGCTGTTTTTT.